The rows below give T cell receptor beta chains drawn from one sample of a study of response to subunit inactivated influenza vaccine. TCRdb recomputed calls from the RT-PCR reads with MiXCR, one row per CDR3 protein. This table has roughly 710,000 distinct CDR3 sequences, roughly 15% appearing once. The sequenced sample was PBMCs from blood, obtained 14 days before vaccination. These receptors all come from a man over 45 who received an inactivated influenza vaccine. Each CDR3 is given with its conserved first and last residue. The D gene is left open where the match is weak. Only some rows state a clone size, as once, few, many or a class for expanded clones.

>TRBD2|TRBJ2-1|TRBV28|many
TGTGCCAGCACCCTCGCGGGGGGTATTTACAATGAGCAGTTCTTC
CASTLAGGIYNEQFF
>-|TRBJ1-5|TRBV15|many
TGTGCCACCAGCAGAGATCCGTCTACCCGTCAGCCCCAGCATTTT
CATSRDPSTRQPQHF
>-|TRBJ2-3|TRBV5-4|-
TGTGCCAGCAGCTTGTGGAGGGCCCCAGATACGCAGTATTTT
CASSLWRAPDTQYF
>-|TRBJ2-7|TRBV3-1|-
TGTGCCAGCAGCCAAGGTTCACTCAGGAGCTCCTACGAGCAGTACTTC
CASSQGSLRSSYEQYF
>-|TRBJ2-7|TRBV28|-
TGTGCCAGCAGCCACACAAGCTCCGAGCAGTACTTC
CASSHTSSEQYF
>-|TRBJ1-1|TRBV6-2/TRBV6-3|-
TGTGCCAGCAGTTACAGGGGCGGCAACACTGAAGCTTTCTTT
CASSYRGGNTEAFF
>-|TRBJ2-1|TRBV4-3|-
TGCGCCAGCAGCCAAGATCGGGGGACAGACTACAATGAGCAGTTCTTC
CASSQDRGTDYNEQFF
>TRBD2|TRBJ2-3|TRBV11-2|-
TGTGCCAGCAGCGAAACTAGCGGCACAGATACGCAGTATTTT
CASSETSGTDTQYF
>-|TRBJ2-6|TRBV6-2/TRBV6-3|once
TGTGCCAGCAGCCGGAACCCCTCTGGGGCCAACGTCCTGACTTTC
CASSRNPSGANVLTF
>-|TRBJ2-7|TRBV28|many
TGTGCCAGCAGCTTAGATAGAAGCGAGCAGTACTTC
CASSLDRSEQYF
>-|TRBJ2-7|TRBV20-1|-
TGCAGTGCTAGAAGCCAGGGCCACGAGCAGTCCTTC
CSARSQGHEQSF
>-|TRBJ1-1|TRBV12-3/TRBV12-4|many
TGTGCCAGCAGCGATCCCGGCGGGTTCACAAACACTGAAGCTTTCTTT
CASSDPGGFTNTEAFF
>-|TRBJ2-6|TRBV24-1|few
TGTGCCACCATGAGGGGTTTGCCTAGCTCTGGGGCCAACGTCCTGACTTTC
CATMRGLPSSGANVLTF
>-|TRBJ1-1|TRBV30|many
TGTGCCTGGAGTGTTGGGATTATGAACACTGAAGCTTTCTTT
CAWSVGIMNTEAFF
>TRBD1|TRBJ2-3|TRBV7-2|-
TGTGCCAGCAGCTTGGCAGGGGGCGGTTCGGATACGCAGTATTTT
CASSLAGGGSDTQYF
>TRBD2|TRBJ2-3|TRBV10-3|many
TGTGCCATCAGGGGGACTAGCGGGGGGGCCAAAACAGATACGCAGTATTTT
CAIRGTSGGAKTDTQYF
>-|TRBJ1-6|TRBV7-2|few
TGTGCCAGCAGCTTCGGGGGTTTGTCACCCCTCCACTTT
CASSFGGLSPLHF
>TRBD1|TRBJ2-3|TRBV28|-
TGTGCCAGCAGTGCCCTATGGACAGGGAGGTTGACAGATACGCAGTATTTT
CASSALWTGRLTDTQYF
>TRBD2|TRBJ2-3|TRBV10-3|-
TGTGCCATCAGTGAGAGGGGGCTAGCGGGAGTACAAGATACGCAGTATTTT
CAISERGLAGVQDTQYF
>TRBD2|TRBJ2-1|TRBV2|-
TGTGCCAGCAGTGTAAGCGGGAGTCGTAATGAGCAGTTCTTC
CASSVSGSRNEQFF
>TRBD2|TRBJ2-3|TRBV10-3|few
TGTGCCATCAGGGACCATGGGGGGGCAGATACGCAGTATTTT
CAIRDHGGADTQYF
>-|TRBJ2-6|TRBV18|-
TGTGCCAGCTCTGCGGCTGGGGCCAACGTCCTGACTTTC
CASSAAGANVLTF
>-|TRBJ1-2|TRBV12-3/TRBV12-4|few
TGTGCCAGCACCAACCCGGGGCCGGCGCCTGGCTACACCTTC
CASTNPGPAPGYTF
>-|TRBJ1-2|TRBV6-2/TRBV6-3|few
TGTGCCAGCAGAATTGGGAGCGGCGGCTACACCTTC
CASRIGSGGYTF
>-|TRBJ2-1|TRBV27|few
TGTGCCAGCAGAAACGGATACAATGAGCAGTTCTTC
CASRNGYNEQFF
>TRBD2|TRBJ2-4|TRBV15|few
TGTGCCACCAGCAGCACGGGACTAGCGGGGACAACACTAGCCAAAAACATTCAGTACTTC
CATSSTGLAGTTLAKNIQYF
>-|TRBJ2-3|TRBV6-5|-
TGTGCCAGCAGTTACTCGAAATCTAGCGAATCCGCAGATACGCAGTATTTT
CASSYSKSSESADTQYF
>-|TRBJ2-3|TRBV5-1|few
TGCGCCAGCAGCTTGGCGAACGGATTTTTCACAGATACGCAGTATTTT
CASSLANGFFTDTQYF
>-|TRBJ1-1|TRBV7-6|few
TGTGCCAGCAGCGCGGGACGTATGAACACTGAAGCTTTCTTT
CASSAGRMNTEAFF
>-|TRBJ1-4|TRBV5-1|-
TGCGCCAGCAGCTTGAATCGGAATGAAAAACTGTTTTTT
CASSLNRNEKLFF
>TRBD1|TRBJ2-3|TRBV5-1|many
TGCGCCAGCAGCTTAAGACAGGGTGTTACAGATACGCAGTATTTT
CASSLRQGVTDTQYF
>TRBD1|TRBJ2-6|TRBV27|-
TGTGCCAGCAGTTTATCGTTATTTTTTTTGGGCAAGGAGGCAGGGGGCTCTGGGGCCAACGTCCTGACTTTC
CASSLSLFFLGKEAGGSGANVLTF
>TRBD2|TRBJ2-7|TRBV20-1|few
TGCAGTGCGCCTAGGGTAGCGGGAGGTTACGAGCAGTACTTC
CSAPRVAGGYEQYF
>-|TRBJ2-3|TRBV10-3|-
TGTGCCATCAGTGAATTTCAGGGGAGCACAGATACGCAGTATTTT
CAISEFQGSTDTQYF
>-|TRBJ2-5|TRBV5-4|-
TGTGCCAGCAGCTTGGGGATAGGGCAAGAGACCCAGTACTTC
CASSLGIGQETQYF
>TRBD1|TRBJ2-7|TRBV12-3/TRBV12-4|many
TGTGCCAGCAGACGGACAGGGGACTCCTACGAGCAGTACTTC
CASRRTGDSYEQYF
>TRBD1|TRBJ1-4|TRBV7-2|-
TGTGCCAGCAGCCCCCAGGGGGCAGATGAAAAACTGTTTTTT
CASSPQGADEKLFF
>TRBD1|TRBJ1-2|TRBV18|-
TGTGCCAGCTCACCACCGACAGGGCGTGGAGGCTACACCTTC
CASSPPTGRGGYTF
>TRBD1|TRBJ1-2|TRBV3-1|few
TGTGCCAGCAGCCCGGGACAGGCCCCGCAGGGCTACACCTTC
CASSPGQAPQGYTF
>TRBD2|TRBJ2-3|TRBV12-3/TRBV12-4|-
TGTGCCAGCAGTTTTCGGCGGGAGGGCCCGACCACAGATACGCAGTATTTT
CASSFRREGPTTDTQYF
>-|TRBJ2-1|TRBV10-3|-
TGTGCCATCAGTGAGTGGGGATTGAAGAGACTGGGGAATGAGCAGTTCTTC
CAISEWGLKRLGNEQFF
>-|TRBJ2-1|TRBV29-1|many
TGCAGCGCCTGGGGTCAGGGAGAGGAGCAGTTCTTC
CSAWGQGEEQFF
>TRBD2|TRBJ2-3|TRBV6-2/TRBV6-3|-
TGTGCCAGCAGTTACAGGAGCGGGAGGTTATCTAGCACAGATACGCAGTATTTT
CASSYRSGRLSSTDTQYF
>-|TRBJ2-3|TRBV5-5|few
TGTGCCAGCAGCTCTCAAGCAAGCACAGATACGCAGTATTTT
CASSSQASTDTQYF
>-|TRBJ1-5|TRBV28|-
TGTCCCAGCAGTACCGTGTTAGAGGCGGCGGGGGTTCAGCCCCAGCATTTT
CPSSTVLEAAGVQPQHF
>TRBD1|TRBJ2-2|TRBV12-3/TRBV12-4|few
TGTGCCAGCAGCCTGGACAGGGTAGTCACCGGGGAGCTGTTTTTT
CASSLDRVVTGELFF
>-|TRBJ1-1|TRBV20-1|few
TGCAGTGCTAGCCCACGGGGGGGGATTACTGAAGCTTTCTTT
CSASPRGGITEAFF
>-|TRBJ2-7|TRBV27|-
TGTGCCAGCAGTTTAAAGCCTACGAGCTCCTACGAGCAGTACTTC
CASSLKPTSSYEQYF
>TRBD1|TRBJ1-4|TRBV12-3/TRBV12-4|many
TGTGCCAGCAGTTTAGACCGGTCCGGGACAGGAAGAGCAACTAATGAAAAACTGTTTTTT
CASSLDRSGTGRATNEKLFF
>-|TRBJ1-2|TRBV6-1|many
TGTGCCAGCACCGAGACCCGACCTCAGGGAAGGGGCTACACCTTC
CASTETRPQGRGYTF
>TRBD1|TRBJ2-4|TRBV7-2|few
TGTGCCAGCGGGACAGGGGCAGAAAACATTCAGTACTTC
CASGTGAENIQYF
>-|TRBJ1-1|TRBV29-1|many
TGCAGCGTTGGCGCGGGGGGTTTGAACACTGAAGCTTTCTTT
CSVGAGGLNTEAFF
>-|TRBJ2-1|TRBV29-1|-
TGCAGCGTAGCCGTCCTAGCGCTCATTCAGCATGAGCAGTTCTTC
CSVAVLALIQHEQFF
>-|TRBJ2-5|TRBV18|few
TGTGCCAGCTCACCAGGTACCAAAGAGACCCAGTACTTC
CASSPGTKETQYF
>-|TRBJ2-4|TRBV12-3/TRBV12-4|many
TGTGCCAGCAGTTTAGCGGGTGGGCAGGGAAACATTCAGTACTTC
CASSLAGGQGNIQYF